The 21 T cell receptor beta chains below all came from one sample that was sequenced in a study of cytomegalovirus exposure and HLA in healthy donors. Vbeta (60) and Jbeta (13) primers were used in the PCR. Some clones are missing from TCRdb's copy, which holds only in-frame ones; the method was immunoSEQ multiplex PCR. The sample carries around 130,000 clones, approximately 80% recorded once. The sample taken for sequencing was PBMCs. Receptors originate from a boy aged 2 to 9 in good health and CMV-seronegative.

The rearrangement uses TRBV27 and TRBJ1-5, with 7 nucleotides matching TRBD1. Germline-derived CDR1 and CDR2 are MNHEY and SMNVEV (reference sequence). Germline trimming cut 5 bases from V and 4 bases from J; bases unmatched to any gene: 8. This CDR3 is built from 15 residues. The CDR3 loop is CASSPGGHPNQPQHF. The CDR3 DNA reads TGTGCCAGCAGTCCAGGGGGTCACCCAAATCAGCCCCAGCATTTT.

The rearrangement joins TRBV18 to TRBJ1-2; 9 nucleotides align to TRBD1. Germline CDR1 KGHSH, CDR2 LQKENI. V shed 3 bases and J 4 bases; nucleotides not matched to a gene: 9. CDR3 length: 16 residues. The DNA of the CDR3 is TGTGCCAGCTCACCGGAGTGGGGACAGGGAGGCTATGGCTACACCTTC. It encodes CASSPEWGQGGYGYTF.

The genes are TRBV15 and TRBJ2-1; TRBD1 agrees at 7 bases. The germline CDR1 and CDR2 sequences are LNHNV and YYDKDF (reference sequence). This CDR3 is built from 15 residues. After removal of 1 base from V and 1 base from J, the junction contained 1 base not matched to a gene. DNA of the CDR3: TGTGCCACCAGCAGAGCCAGGGGGTCCTACAATGAGCAGTTCTTC. Translation: CATSRARGSYNEQFF.

The chain has TRBV19 and TRBJ1-5, with a weak D call TRBD1 (6 bases). The germline gives CDR1 LNHDA, CDR2 SQIVND (reference sequence). Trimming removed 4 bases at V and 0 bases at J, with 13 bases between. This CDR3 contains 16 residues. In nucleotides, the CDR3 is TGTGCCAGTAGTACGCCGACAGGAGATAGCAATCAGCCCCAGCATTTT. It translates to CASSTPTGDSNQPQHF.

This sequence joins TRBV13 and TRBJ1-1, with 7 bases identical to TRBD1. Germline CDR1 and CDR2: PRHDT and FYEKMQ (reference sequence). The CDR3 is 15 amino acids. Unmatched junction bases numbered 7, after V lost 3 bases and J lost 3 bases. The CDR3 region has the DNA TGTGCCAGCAGCTTTAGGGGGCGGTCGGACACTGAAGCTTTCTTT. Translating gives CASSFRGRSDTEAFF.

This clone was seen more than once but under ten times. The V call is TRBV2, the J call TRBJ1-1; D is ambiguous. V shed 3 bases and J shed 2 bases, with 22 bases lying between them. CDR3 length equals 18 residues. Germline V gene data show CDR1 as SNHLY and CDR2 as FYNNEI. CDR3 in amino acids: CASSDFELTELLNTEAFF. The CDR3 region has the DNA TGTGCCAGCAGTGATTTCGAATTAACGGAACTACTCAACACTGAAGCTTTCTTT.

The CDR3 here is CASSFQGSEQYF. In nucleotides, the CDR3 is TGTGCCAGCAGCTTCCAGGGCTCCGAGCAGTACTTC. V and J are TRBV5-6 and TRBJ2-7, with TRBD1 as a possible D gene (5 bases). V was pared by 2 bases and J by 6 bases, with 9 bases between. The CDR3 loop spans 12 amino acids. Per the germline V gene, CDR1 is SGHDT and CDR2 is YYEEEE.

The chain couples TRBV5-6 to TRBJ1-6, with 7 nucleotides matching TRBD1. Germline V gene sequence: CDR1 SGHDT, CDR2 YYEEEE. Trimming at V came to 4 bases and at J to 10 bases, leaving 8 bases not matched to a gene. CDR3 length: 14 amino acids. The CDR3 loop reads CASSLTGWGSPLHF. In nucleotides, the CDR3 is TGTGCCAGCAGCCTGACAGGGTGGGGGTCACCCCTCCACTTT.

This sequence joins TRBV23-1 and TRBJ2-3; 8 bases are a match to TRBD2. TRBV23-1 is classed as an ORF, of uncertain function. The CDR3 is made up of 18 amino acids. V lost 0 bases to trimming and J lost 6 bases; unmatched junction nucleotides: 14. CDR3 sequence: CASSQSGGRSFNTDTQYF. The CDR3, as DNA: TGCGCCAGCAGTCAATCCGGCGGGAGGTCGTTTAATACGGATACGCAGTATTTT.

This chain uses TRBV4-1 with TRBJ1-2; D not certain. Trimming removed 0 bases from V and 4 bases from J, with 15 bases in between. The CDR3 loop spans 16 amino acids. Germline values: CDR1 MGHRA, CDR2 YSYEKL. This chain's CDR3 is CASSQDAAGIGYGYTF. DNA of the CDR3: TGCGCCAGCAGCCAAGATGCTGCGGGTATAGGCTATGGCTACACCTTC.

The CDR3 is CASSPYRDQETQYF. CDR3 DNA: TGTGCCAGCTCACCATACCGGGATCAAGAGACCCAGTACTTC. The rearrangement joins TRBV18 to TRBJ2-5; possible D gene TRBD2, 5 bases. Germline CDR1 is KGHSH and CDR2 is LQKENI. The CDR3 totals 14 residues. With 2 bases removed from V and 2 bases from J, the gap between germline ends came to 9 bases.

The chain couples TRBV6-1 to TRBJ1-2; 9 bases are shared with TRBD1. With 7 bases clipped from V and 8 bases from J, the junction kept 8 bases outside the gene matches. Looked up from germline, CDR1 is MNHNS and CDR2 is SASEGT. The CDR3 is 13 residues long. DNA for the CDR3: TGTGCCAGCACCAGGGACAGGGTAGGCGGCTACACCTTC. It translates to CASTRDRVGGYTF.

The chain is built from TRBV6-6 and TRBJ1-2, with D possibly matching TRBD1 (5 bases). This CDR3 is 15 amino acids long. Per the germline V gene, CDR1 is MNHNY and CDR2 is SVGAGI (reference sequence). V lost 8 bases, J lost 2 bases, and 18 bases lay in between. DNA for the CDR3: TGTGCCAGCTTGGAGGCGGGGGTTAAAAACTATGGCTACACCTTC. This gives the protein CASLEAGVKNYGYTF.

This clone turned up a few times. The chain links TRBV6-5 to TRBJ1-5; D gene unclear. Germline CDR1 is MNHEY and CDR2 is SVGAGI. V lost 0 bases and J lost 5, with 11 bases in between. The length of the CDR3 is 15 residues. CDR3 in amino acids: CASSYSRGSDQPQHF. The CDR3, as DNA: TGTGCCAGCAGTTACTCAAGAGGGTCGGATCAGCCCCAGCATTTT.

The V gene is TRBV19, the J gene TRBJ1-2; possibly TRBD1 for D (5 bases). Germline V gene lookup returns CDR1 LNHDA and CDR2 SQIVND (reference sequence). The length of the CDR3 is 13 residues. V lost 6 bases and J lost 4, with 12 bases in between. The CDR3 region has the DNA TGTGCCAGTAGCCCACAGGAGTTCTATGGCTACACCTTC. Translating it yields CASSPQEFYGYTF. The full variable domain, in which reference TRBV19 and TRBJ1-2 provide the parts outside the CDR3, is DGGITQSPKYLFRKEGQNVTLSCEQNLNHDAMYWYRQDPGQGLRLIYYSQIVNDFQKGDIAEGYSVSREKKESFPLTVTSAQKNPTAFYLCASSPQEFYGYTFGSGTRLTVV.

The chain is built from TRBV5-4 and TRBJ1-6; a weak D match, TRBD1 (6 bases). The V gene's germline CDR1 is SGHNT and CDR2 YYREEE (reference sequence). The CDR3 length is 15 residues. Trimming shortened V by 4 bases and J by 7 bases, and 15 bases separated the two germline ends. The CDR3 region has the DNA TGTGCCAGCAGCCGGGGGGGGCAGGGAAATTCACCCCTCCACTTT. It encodes CASSRGGQGNSPLHF.

This clone has a single count. The rearrangement links TRBV5-4 to TRBJ2-1; 9 bases map to TRBD2. From germline, CDR1 is SGHNT and CDR2 YYREEE (reference sequence). The CDR3 totals 16 residues. V lost 4 bases, J lost 10 bases, and 15 bases stayed unmatched. The DNA for the CDR3 is TGTGCCAGCAGCCTAGGGACTAGCCTTTCCCTCGGGGAGCAGTTCTTC. Translation gives CASSLGTSLSLGEQFF.

The chain links TRBV5-4 to TRBJ2-2; no reliable D call. The V and J ends lost 4 bases and 2 bases respectively, with 12 bases between them. This CDR3 is built from 15 residues. CDR1 is SGHNT, CDR2 YYREEE, per germline (reference sequence). As DNA, the CDR3 is TGTGCCAGCAGCAGGTCCCTAGGTAACACCGGGGAGCTGTTTTTT. It is translated as CASSRSLGNTGELFF.

The chain couples TRBV19 to TRBJ1-5, with D possibly TRBD1 on 5 matching bases. The ends were cut back, 5 bases at V and 2 bases at J, with 10 bases in the middle. The germline V gene has CDR1 LNHDA and CDR2 SQIVND (reference sequence). The length of the CDR3 is 14 residues. CDR3 coding DNA: TGTGCCAGTAGTGGCGGGACGGGCAATCAGCCCCAGCATTTT. Its translation: CASSGGTGNQPQHF.

This rearrangement joins TRBV6-5 to TRBJ2-3, with D possibly matching TRBD1 (5 bases). Trimming stripped 7 bases from V and 4 bases from J, with 15 bases between. This CDR3 is built from 14 residues. The V gene's germline CDR1 is MNHEY and CDR2 SVGAGI. This CDR3 reads CASTLGANADTQYF. The CDR3 region has the DNA TGTGCCAGCACCCTTGGGGCGAACGCAGATACGCAGTATTTT.

On this clone: In the same sample, other DNA sequences code for this CDR3. This chain uses TRBV6-4 with TRBJ2-3; TRBD2 aligns across 8 bases. This CDR3 comprises 14 residues. In germline, CDR1 is MRHNA, CDR2 SNTAGT. V gave up 3 bases and J gave up 1 base; unmatched junction bases: 0. DNA for the CDR3: TGTGCCAGCAGTGAAGCGGGAGGCACAGATACGCAGTATTTT. Its translation is CASSEAGGTDTQYF.